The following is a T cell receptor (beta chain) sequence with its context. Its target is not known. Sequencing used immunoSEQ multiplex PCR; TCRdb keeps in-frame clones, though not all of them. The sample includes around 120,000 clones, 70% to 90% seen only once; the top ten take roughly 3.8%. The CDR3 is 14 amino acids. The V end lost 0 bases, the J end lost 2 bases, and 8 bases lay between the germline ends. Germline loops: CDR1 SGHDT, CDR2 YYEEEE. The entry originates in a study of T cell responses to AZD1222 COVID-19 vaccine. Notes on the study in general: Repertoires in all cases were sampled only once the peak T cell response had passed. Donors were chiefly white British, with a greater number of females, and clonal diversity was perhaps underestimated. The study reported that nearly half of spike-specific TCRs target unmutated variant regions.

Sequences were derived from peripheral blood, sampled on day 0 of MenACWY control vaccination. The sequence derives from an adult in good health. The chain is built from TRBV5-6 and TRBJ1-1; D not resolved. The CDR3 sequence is CASSLVGSNTEAFF. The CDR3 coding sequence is TGTGCCAGCAGCTTGGTTGGCAGCAACACTGAAGCTTTCTTT.